Presented here are 7 T cell receptor beta chains from one specimen sequenced in a study of T cell repertoires in cytomegalovirus infection. TCRdb re-called the reads with MiXCR, one entry per CDR3 protein. In the table there are about 400,000 distinct CDR3 sequences, around a sixth of which are singletons. The sequencing input was PBMCs. Receptor source: a human donor in good health (CMV status not recorded). Some clones in this sample may be carry-over from other donors' samples.

The V and J genes are TRBV18 and TRBJ2-5, with 7 nucleotides matching TRBD1. Germline V gene sequence: CDR1 KGHSH, CDR2 LQKENI. V dropped 3 bases and J dropped 5; count of bases not matched to a gene: 9. This CDR3 has 15 amino acids. The chain's CDR3 is CASSPPGQQTETQYF. For the CDR3, the DNA is TGTGCCAGCTCACCGCCGGGACAGCAAACGGAGACCCAGTACTTC. The full variable domain, in which reference TRBV18 and TRBJ2-5 provide the parts outside the CDR3, is NAGVMQNPRHLVRRRGQEARLRCSPMKGHSHVYWYRQLPEEGLKFMVYLQKENIIDESGMPKERFSAEFPKEGPSILRIQQVVRGDSAAYFCASSPPGQQTETQYFGPGTRLLVL.

The chain joins TRBV4-3 to TRBJ2-7, with a weak D call TRBD2 (7 bases). V was trimmed by 0 bases and J by 3 bases, leaving 12 bases between them. Germline V gene lookup returns CDR1 LGHNA and CDR2 YSLEER. The CDR3 sequence is 15 residues long. CDR3 residues: CASSQDRGANYEQYF. The CDR3 region has the DNA TGCGCCAGCAGCCAAGATCGGGGGGCTAACTACGAGCAGTACTTC.

This clonotype was detected only a few times. The V and J genes are TRBV11-2 and TRBJ1-1; the D is unclear. V lost 3 bases, J lost 1 base, and 6 bases lay in between. CDR3 length equals 13 residues. In germline, CDR1 is SGHAT, CDR2 FQNNGV. The CDR3 is CASSFTQNTEAFF. The CDR3 DNA reads TGTGCCAGCAGCTTTACACAGAACACTGAAGCTTTCTTT.

Only a few counts were recorded for this clonotype. The rearrangement links TRBV4-3 to TRBJ1-1, with a tentative D call TRBD1 (5 bases). Trimming took off 4 bases at V and 1 base at J, with 10 bases between the two ends. The CDR3 is 14 amino acids. Per germline, CDR1 LGHNA and CDR2 YSLEER. The CDR3 DNA is TGCGCCAGCAGCCGGGACCTAACGAACACTGAAGCTTTCTTT. Translated: CASSRDLTNTEAFF.

The rearrangement links TRBV18 to TRBJ2-3; D is possibly TRBD1 (5 bases). CDR1 and CDR2 from the germline V gene are KGHSH and LQKENI. Trimming cost V 1 base and J 4 bases, with 15 bases left between them. The CDR3 consists of 16 residues. Here the CDR3 reads CASSPQLSGKADTQYF. The CDR3, as DNA: TGTGCCAGCTCACCACAATTGTCAGGGAAAGCAGATACGCAGTATTTT.

This clonotype was seen only a few times. The V and J genes are TRBV6-8 and TRBJ1-2; TRBD1 agrees at 11 bases. Germline CDR1 and CDR2: MNHGY and SAAAGT. V lost 0 bases, J lost 8 bases, and 5 bases stayed unmatched. There are 15 residues in the CDR3. DNA of the CDR3: TGTGCCAGCAGTTACTCCTGGACAGGGGGCAACGGCTACACCTTC. This translates into CASSYSWTGGNGYTF.

V gene TRBV6-1 combines with J gene TRBJ2-7, with D unclear. The CDR3 contains 16 residues. CDR1 and CDR2 (germline): MNHNS, SASEGT. The germline V and J ends were trimmed by 3 bases and 0 bases, with 15 bases remaining between them. The CDR3 coding sequence is TGTGCCAGCAGTGACTTCGATTTGGGTTTCTCCTACGAGCAGTACTTC. This gives the protein CASSDFDLGFSYEQYF.